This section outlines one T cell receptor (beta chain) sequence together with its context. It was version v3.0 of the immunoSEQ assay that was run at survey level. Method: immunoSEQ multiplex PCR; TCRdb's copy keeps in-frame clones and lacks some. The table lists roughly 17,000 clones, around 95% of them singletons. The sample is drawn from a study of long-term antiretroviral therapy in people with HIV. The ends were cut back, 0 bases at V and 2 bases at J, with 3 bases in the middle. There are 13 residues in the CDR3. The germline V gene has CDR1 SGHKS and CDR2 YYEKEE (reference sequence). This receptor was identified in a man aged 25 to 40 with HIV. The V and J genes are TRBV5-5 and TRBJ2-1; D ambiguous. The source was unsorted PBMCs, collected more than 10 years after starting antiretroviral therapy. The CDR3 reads CASSLGPYNEQFF. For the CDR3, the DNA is TGTGCCAGCAGCTTGGGACCCTACAATGAGCAGTTCTTC. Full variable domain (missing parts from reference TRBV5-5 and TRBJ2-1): DAGVTQSPTHLIKTRGQQVTLRCSPISGHKSVSWYQQVLGQGPQFIFQYYEKEERGRGNFPDRFSARQFPNYSSELNVNALLLGDSALYLCASSLGPYNEQFFGPGTRLTVL.